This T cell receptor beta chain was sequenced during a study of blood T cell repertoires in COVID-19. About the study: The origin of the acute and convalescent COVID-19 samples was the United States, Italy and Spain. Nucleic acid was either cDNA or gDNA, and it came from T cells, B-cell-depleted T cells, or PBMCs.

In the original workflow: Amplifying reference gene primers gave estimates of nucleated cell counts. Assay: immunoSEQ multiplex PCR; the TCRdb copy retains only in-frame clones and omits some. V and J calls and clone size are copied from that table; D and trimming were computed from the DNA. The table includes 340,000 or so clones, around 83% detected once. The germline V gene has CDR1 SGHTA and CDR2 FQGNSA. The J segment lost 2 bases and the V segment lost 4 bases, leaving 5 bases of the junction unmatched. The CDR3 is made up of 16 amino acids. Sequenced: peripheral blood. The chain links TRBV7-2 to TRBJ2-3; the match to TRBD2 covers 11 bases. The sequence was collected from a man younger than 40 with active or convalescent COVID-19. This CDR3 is CASSSGLAGLTDTQYF. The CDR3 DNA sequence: TGTGCCAGCAGCTCCGGACTAGCGGGCCTCACAGATACGCAGTATTTT.